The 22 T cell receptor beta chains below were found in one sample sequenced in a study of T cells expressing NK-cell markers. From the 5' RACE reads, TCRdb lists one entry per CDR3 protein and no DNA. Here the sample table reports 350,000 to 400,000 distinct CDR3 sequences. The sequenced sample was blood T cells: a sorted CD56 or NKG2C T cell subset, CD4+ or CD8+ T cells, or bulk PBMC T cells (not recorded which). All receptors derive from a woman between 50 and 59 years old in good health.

The CDR3 loop is CASSLLAGVVHETQYF. This chain uses TRBV12-3 or TRBV12-4 with TRBJ2-5; TCRdb reports TRBD2, a call that lacks DNA to check it against. The CDR3 consists of 16 residues.

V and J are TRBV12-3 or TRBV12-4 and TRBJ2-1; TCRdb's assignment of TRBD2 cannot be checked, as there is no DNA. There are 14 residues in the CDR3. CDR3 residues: CASNTDLIGNEQFF.

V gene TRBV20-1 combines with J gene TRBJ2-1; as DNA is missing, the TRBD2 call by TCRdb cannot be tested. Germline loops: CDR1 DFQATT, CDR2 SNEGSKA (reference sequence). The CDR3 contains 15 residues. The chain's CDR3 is CSARAPGGPGYEQFF.

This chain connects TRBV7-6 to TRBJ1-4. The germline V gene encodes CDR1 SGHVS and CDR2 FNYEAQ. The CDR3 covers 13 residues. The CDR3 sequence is CASKRATNEKLFF.

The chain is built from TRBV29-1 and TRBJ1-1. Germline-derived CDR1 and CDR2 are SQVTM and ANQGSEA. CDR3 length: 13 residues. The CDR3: CSVGRAGNTEAFF.

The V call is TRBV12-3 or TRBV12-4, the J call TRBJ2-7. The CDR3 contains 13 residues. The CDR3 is CASSLRPAYEQYF.

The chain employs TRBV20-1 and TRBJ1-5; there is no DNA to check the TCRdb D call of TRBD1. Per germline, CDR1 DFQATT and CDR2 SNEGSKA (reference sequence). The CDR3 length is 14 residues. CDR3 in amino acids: CSARARQGNQPQHF.

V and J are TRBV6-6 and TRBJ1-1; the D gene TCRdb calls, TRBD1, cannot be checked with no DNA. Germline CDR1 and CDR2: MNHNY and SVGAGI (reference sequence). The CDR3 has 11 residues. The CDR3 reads CASSRPGGAFF.

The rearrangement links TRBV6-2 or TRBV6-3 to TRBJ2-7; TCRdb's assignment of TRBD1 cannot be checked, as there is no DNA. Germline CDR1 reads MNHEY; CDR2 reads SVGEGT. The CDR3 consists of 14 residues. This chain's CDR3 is CASSGAPTGYEQYF.

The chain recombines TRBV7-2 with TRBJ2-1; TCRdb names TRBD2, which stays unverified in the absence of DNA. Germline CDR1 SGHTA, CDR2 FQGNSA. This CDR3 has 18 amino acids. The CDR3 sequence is CASSLGASGRSSYNEQFF. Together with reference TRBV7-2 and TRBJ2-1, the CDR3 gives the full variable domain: GAGVSQSPSNKVTEKGKDVELRCDPISGHTALYWYRQSLGQGLEFLIYFQGNSAPDKSGLPSDRFSAERTGGSVSTLTIQRTQQEDSAVYLCASSLGASGRSSYNEQFFGPGTRLTVL.

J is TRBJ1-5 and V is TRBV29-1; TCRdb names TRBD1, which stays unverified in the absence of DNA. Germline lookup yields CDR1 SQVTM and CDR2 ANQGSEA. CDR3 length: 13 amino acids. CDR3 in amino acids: CSVVRGNNQPQHF.

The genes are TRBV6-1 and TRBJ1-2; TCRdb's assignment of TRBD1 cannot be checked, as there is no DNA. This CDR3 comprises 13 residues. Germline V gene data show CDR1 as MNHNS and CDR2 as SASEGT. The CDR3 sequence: CATGGTGAYGYTF.

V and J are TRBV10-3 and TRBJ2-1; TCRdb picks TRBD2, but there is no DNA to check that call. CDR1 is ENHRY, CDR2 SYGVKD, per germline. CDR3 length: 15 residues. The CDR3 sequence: CAIAGRVTSYNEQFF.

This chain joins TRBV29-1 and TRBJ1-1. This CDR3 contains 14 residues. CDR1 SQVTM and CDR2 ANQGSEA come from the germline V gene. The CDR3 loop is CSVSKGQANTEAFF.

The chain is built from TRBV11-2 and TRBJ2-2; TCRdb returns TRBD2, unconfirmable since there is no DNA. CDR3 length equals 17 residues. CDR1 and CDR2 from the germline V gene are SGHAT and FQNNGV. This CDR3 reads CASSSSPGRRNTGELFF.

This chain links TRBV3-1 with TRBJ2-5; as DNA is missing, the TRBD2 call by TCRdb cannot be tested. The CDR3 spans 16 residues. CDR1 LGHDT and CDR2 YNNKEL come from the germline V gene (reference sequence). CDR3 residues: CASSRGLATPEETQYF.

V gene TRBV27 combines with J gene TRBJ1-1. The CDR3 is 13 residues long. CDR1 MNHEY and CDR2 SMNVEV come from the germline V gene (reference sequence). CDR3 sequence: CASSFGSSAEAFF.

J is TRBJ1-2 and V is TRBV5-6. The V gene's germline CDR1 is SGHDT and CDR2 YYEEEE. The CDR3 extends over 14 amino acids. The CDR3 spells CASSLGRIYYGYTF.

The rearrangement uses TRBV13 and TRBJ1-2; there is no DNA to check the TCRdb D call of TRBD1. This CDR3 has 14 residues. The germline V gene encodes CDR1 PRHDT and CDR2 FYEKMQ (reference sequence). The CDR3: CASSPREAHWGYTF.

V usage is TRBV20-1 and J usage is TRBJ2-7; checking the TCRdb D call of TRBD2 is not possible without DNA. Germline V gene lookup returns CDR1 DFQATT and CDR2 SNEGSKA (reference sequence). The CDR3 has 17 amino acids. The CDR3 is CSASTGTSGREGYEQYF.

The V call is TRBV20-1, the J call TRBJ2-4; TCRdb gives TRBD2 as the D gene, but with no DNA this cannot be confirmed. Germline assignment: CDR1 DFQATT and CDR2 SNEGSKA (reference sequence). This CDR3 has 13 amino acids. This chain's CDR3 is CSATIDSQRDQYF.

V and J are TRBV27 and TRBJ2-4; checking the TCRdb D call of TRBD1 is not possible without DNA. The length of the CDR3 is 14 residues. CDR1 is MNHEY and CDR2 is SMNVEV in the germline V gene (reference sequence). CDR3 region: CASSRTGLANIQYF.